This T cell receptor beta chain was identified during a study of beta chain features in type 1 diabetes. Study summary: In all, around 110,000,000 sorted cells from all samples were analyzed.

Study conclusions and caveats: The study found fewer insertions and more deletions at VDJ junctions in type 1 diabetes patients.

Expressed TCRB transcripts were sequenced because the isolated RNA had all been reverse transcribed beforehand. Sequencing of naive, central memory and regulatory T cell samples gave an average of approximately 3.8 million reads. Some clones are missing from TCRdb's copy, which holds only in-frame ones; the method was immunoSEQ multiplex PCR. Among more than 300,000 clones, about 15% were seen once, and the ten largest hold approximately 0.02%. To note about this clone: Its antigen is unidentified.

Germline V lookup: CDR1 GTSNPN, CDR2 SVGIG (reference sequence). This CDR3 is built from 15 residues. V shed 3 bases and J 1 base; nucleotides not matched to a gene: 8. A sort by CD45RO/CCR7/CD25/CD127/CD95/CD27 yielded CD4+ naive, central memory, regulatory and stem cell-like memory cells. The material sequenced was naive CD4+ T cells from blood. This receptor was taken from a woman aged 18-29 years in good health. The rearrangement joins TRBV30 to TRBJ2-5, with 7 bases identical to TRBD2. DNA of the CDR3: TGTGCCTGGAGGACCGGGACTACCCTCCAAGAGACCCAGTACTTC. It translates to CAWRTGTTLQETQYF.